This T cell receptor (beta chain) came from a study of T cell repertoires in cytomegalovirus infection. This clonotype showed up just a few times. Its antigen is as yet unknown. The study, taken as a whole, reports: Adding up the frequency of public TCR beta families identified people who carried CMV plus the relevant HLA.

This CDR3 contains 17 residues. V shed 2 bases, J shed 4 bases, and the junction held 10 bases outside the gene matches. CDR1 and CDR2 from the germline V gene are MNHNY and SVGAGI (reference sequence). Using its own MiXCR run on the reads, TCRdb lists one record per CDR3 protein. The sample holds some 110,000 distinct CDR3 sequences, about 9.4% seen once. This TCR derives from a human donor in good health (CMV status not recorded). Some clones in this sample may be carry-over from other donors' samples. The V and J genes are TRBV6-6 and TRBJ1-2, with 10 nucleotides matching TRBD1. Material for sequencing was PBMCs, sequenced either directly or after in vitro stimulation (not recorded which). The CDR3 spells CASSYLGTGESSYGYTF. DNA of the CDR3: TGTGCCAGCAGTTACCTCGGGACAGGGGAGTCAAGCTATGGCTACACCTTC.